This TCR beta chain was sequenced in a study of multiple sclerosis patients with progressive multifocal leukoencephalopathy (dated by TCRdb to the late 2010s). About the investigation overall: The study examined peripheral T and B cells of MS patients who developed PML (4 under natalizumab, 1 after alemtuzumab) and treated patients who did not. The goal was to find JC virus-specific or public T-cell expansions that arose at the time of PML onset. From before therapy, through 6 and 12 months, up to PML onset, two natalizumab-treated patients who later developed PML were tracked longitudinally.

Study-wide conclusions, independent of this receptor: Lower normalized Shannon entropy suggested less diverse TRB repertoires in most PML patients, whereas the natalizumab-treated controls showed values near 1. Only PML patients had TRB clones above 0.5% frequency, but the clones expanded at PML onset were already present before and during natalizumab therapy. With only a small, descriptive cohort, it remained unclear whether the findings reflect JC virus infection or general immunocompromise. The analysis covered only peripheral blood, although cerebrospinal fluid or brain lymphocytes might be more informative for natalizumab-associated PML. At the time PML developed, no common TRBV or TRBJ gene usage or preferential TRBV-TRBJ pairings were detected.

Explained via the paper, the time point label denotes: roughly 13 months of natalizumab therapy. Interpreted using the paper, the treatment or condition label stands for: on natalizumab therapy at sampling. Controls were a few natalizumab-treated MS patients who did not develop PML, sampled longitudinally. All listed patients had previously received interferon beta, and all PML patients were female. Blood samples for T1 were taken at 6 months of natalizumab therapy, and blood samples for T2 were taken at 12 months of natalizumab therapy. Ficoll-Hypaque density gradient centrifugation was used to isolate peripheral blood mononuclear cells. Trimming accounts for 10 bases at V and 1 base at J, while the number of junction bases matched to no gene is 8. CDR3 length: 14 amino acids, cysteine to phenylalanine. Of all the DNA, just the CDR3 is kept, 42 bases in frame from base 1. CDR1 and CDR2, per the germline V gene (reference sequence), are LNHDA and SQIVND.

Using the immunoSEQ two-step multiplex PCR at survey-level depth, TRB CDR3 regions were amplified from genomic DNA. Synthetic inline TR CDR3 controls covering all V-J pairings were spiked into each PCR to estimate template counts and remove amplification bias. Reads went through processing to reduce amplification and sequencing bias, and quantification was done against synthetic TR CDR3 analogs. The original methods were these. Raw data were processed in ImmunoSEQ Analyzer, with out-of-frame sequences and CDR3s containing stop codons removed, and genes were named according to IMGT nomenclature. Normalized Shannon entropy, defined as 1 minus Pielou's evenness, was used to summarize repertoire diversity. TRB sequences were treated as identical only when sharing V gene, J gene and CDR3. Public PML clonotypes were CDR3s found in two or more PML-onset samples but not found earlier, in controls, or in public databases. CDR3 amino acid composition by position was analyzed with Skylign using the observed count method. Sourced from immuneACCESS, this table was stored by TCRdb with only in-frame sequences that have V and J called. A share of the clones is absent; for the studies checked, an unresolved V gene accounts for under half, and the remainder has no known explanation. That table gives V, J and clone size, and the DNA gave D and trimming. Here the sample has fewer than 35,000 clones; around 90% occur a single time. The ten biggest clones cover roughly 1.3% of the sample.

Of note for this clone: Its antigen is still unknown. The input lacks base qualities; no much larger clone sits a single base away.

The sequence is built from TRBV19 and TRBJ2-3, with 7 bases in between that match TRBD2. The receptor's source is a human donor with multiple sclerosis. Sequencing was performed on PBMCs, taken from a patient treated with natalizumab. CDR3 protein: CATTNRGGTDTQYF. The base sequence is TGTGCCACCACGAACCGGGGGGGCACAGATACGCAGTATTTT.